The clone carrying this T cell receptor (beta chain) showed up just a few times. These data belong to a study of human T cells and chemical hapten exposure. Study information: Across its roughly 24 weeks, the study gave patients weekly diphenylcyclopropenone doses to the scalp. Slight volume differences across pooled libraries mainly accounted for varying per-sample TCR yields.

Time point indicated: patch test 3, about 24 weeks after DPC sensitization. Specified treatment: therapeutic diphenylcyclopropenone sensitization with weekly scalp DPC. Blood collection happened ahead of applying each patch test. Donation of samples came from alopecia patients who were 18 to 70 years old and suitable for DPC. This CDR3 comprises 14 residues. The V end was cut by 4 bases, the J end by 7 bases, with 13 bases between. CDR1 and CDR2 (germline): MNHNY, SVGAGI (reference sequence). TCRdb recomputed calls from the RACE reads with MiXCR, one row per CDR3 protein. The sample holds 95,000 to 150,000 distinct CDR3 sequences, approximately 11% seen once.

Specimen: whole blood, collected in connection with sensitization to the hapten diphenylcyclopropenone (DPC). The chain links TRBV6-6 to TRBJ1-4, with D tentatively TRBD1 (5 bases). This receptor was obtained from a woman aged 50 to 65 with alopecia areata. Some clones in this sample may be carry-over from other donors' samples. The CDR3 sequence is CASSWQGRGEKLFF. The CDR3 nucleotides read TGTGCCAGCAGTTGGCAGGGACGAGGTGAAAAACTGTTTTTT.